This T cell receptor (beta chain) emerged from a study of T cells in Graves' hyperthyroidism and ophthalmopathy. TCR beta CDR3 region amplification was performed from RNA transcripts. Using the HTBI primer set, a first-round RT-PCR was run on the TCR CDR3. Via MiXCR, TCRdb re-called the multiplex PCR reads, giving one row per CDR3 protein. The profile shows roughly 570,000 distinct CDR3 sequences, roughly 50% of them singletons. CDR3 length: 14 residues. From germline, CDR1 is SQVTM and CDR2 ANQGSEA. V shed 1 base and J shed 5 bases, with 14 bases lying between them. The study's findings and limits: Most thyroid clonotypes expanded above 0.001 were also detected in blood. The model predicted ophthalmopathy a median approximately 6.3 months before onset.

As to this clonotype: Its specificity is not known.

The sequenced sample was peripheral blood or thyroid tissue (not recorded which). This TCR was sampled from an adult woman with Graves' disease, either hyperthyroidism or ophthalmopathy (not recorded which). The rearrangement joins TRBV29-1 to TRBJ1-2; tentatively, D is TRBD1 (5 bases). The CDR3 reads CSVEGREDMYGYTF. DNA for the CDR3: TGCAGCGTTGAAGGCAGGGAGGATATGTATGGCTACACCTTC.